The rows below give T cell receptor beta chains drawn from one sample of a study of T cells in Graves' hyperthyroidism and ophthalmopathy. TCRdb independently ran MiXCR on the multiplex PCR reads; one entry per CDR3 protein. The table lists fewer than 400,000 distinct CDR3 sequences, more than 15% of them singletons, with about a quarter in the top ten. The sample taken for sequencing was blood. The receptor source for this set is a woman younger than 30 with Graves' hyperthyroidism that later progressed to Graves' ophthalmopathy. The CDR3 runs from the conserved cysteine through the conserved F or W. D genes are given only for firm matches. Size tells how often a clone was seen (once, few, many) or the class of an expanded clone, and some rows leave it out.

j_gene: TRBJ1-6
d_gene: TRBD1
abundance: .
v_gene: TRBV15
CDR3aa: CATSRPTGVNSPLHF
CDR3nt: TGTGCCACCAGCAGACCGACAGGGGTCAATTCACCCCTCCACTTT

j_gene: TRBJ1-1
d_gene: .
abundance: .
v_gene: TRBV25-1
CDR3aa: CASSPGLSTEAFF
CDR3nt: TGTGCCAGCAGTCCGGGATTGAGCACTGAAGCTTTCTTT

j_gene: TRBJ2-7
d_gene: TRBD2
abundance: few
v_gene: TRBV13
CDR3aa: CASSQKEGLAGGTEQYF
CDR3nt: TGTGCCAGCAGCCAAAAAGAGGGACTAGCGGGAGGGACCGAGCAGTACTTC

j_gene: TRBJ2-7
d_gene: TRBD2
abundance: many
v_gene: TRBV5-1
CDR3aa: CASSPTGTSGRGWNEQYF
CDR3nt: TGCGCCAGCAGCCCCACCGGGACTAGCGGGAGAGGGTGGAACGAGCAGTACTTC

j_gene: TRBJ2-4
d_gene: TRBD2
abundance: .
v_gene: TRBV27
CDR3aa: CASSLYFPSGAKNIQYF
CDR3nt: TGTGCCAGCAGTTTATACTTCCCTAGCGGGGCAAAAAACATTCAGTACTTC

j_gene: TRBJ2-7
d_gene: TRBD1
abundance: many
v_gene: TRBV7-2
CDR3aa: CASSLQTGGIYEQYF
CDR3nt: TGTGCCAGCAGCTTACAGACAGGGGGCATCTACGAGCAGTACTTC

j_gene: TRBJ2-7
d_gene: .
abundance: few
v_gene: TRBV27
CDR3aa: CASTDGHEQYF
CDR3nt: TGTGCCAGTACGGATGGGCACGAGCAGTACTTC

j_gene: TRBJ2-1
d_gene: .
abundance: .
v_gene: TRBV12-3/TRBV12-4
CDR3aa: CASSRTLDTYNEQFF
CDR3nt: TGTGCCAGCAGCCGAACACTAGATACATACAATGAGCAGTTCTTC

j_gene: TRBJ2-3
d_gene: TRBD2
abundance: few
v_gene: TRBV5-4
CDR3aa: CASSLAGVADTQYF
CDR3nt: TGTGCCAGCAGCTTAGCGGGAGTGGCAGATACGCAGTATTTT

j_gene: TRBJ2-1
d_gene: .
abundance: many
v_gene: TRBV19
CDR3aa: CASSISASSYNEQFF
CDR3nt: TGTGCCAGTAGTATCAGCGCCAGCTCCTACAATGAGCAGTTCTTC

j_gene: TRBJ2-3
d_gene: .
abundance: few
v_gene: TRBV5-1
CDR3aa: CASSKGNTGRSSTDTHYF
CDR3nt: TGCGCCAGCAGCAAAGGGAACACCGGGAGAAGTAGCACAGATACGCACTATTTT

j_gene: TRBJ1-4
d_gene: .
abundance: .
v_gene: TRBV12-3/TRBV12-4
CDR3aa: CASRGQAGKLFF
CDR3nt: TGTGCCAGCAGAGGGCAGGCCGGGAAACTGTTTTTT

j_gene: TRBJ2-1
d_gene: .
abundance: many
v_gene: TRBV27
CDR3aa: CASSLGTFAYNEQFF
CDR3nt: TGTGCCAGCAGTCTCGGGACGTTTGCCTACAATGAGCAGTTCTTC

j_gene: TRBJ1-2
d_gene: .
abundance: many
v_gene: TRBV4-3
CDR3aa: CASSNRQDNYGYTF
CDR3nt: TGCGCCAGCAGCAACAGACAGGATAACTATGGCTACACCTTC

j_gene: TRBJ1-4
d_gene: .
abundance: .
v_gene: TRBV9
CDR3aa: CASSPTAAYNEKLFF
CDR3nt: TGTGCCAGCAGCCCGACGGCAGCTTATAATGAAAAACTGTTTTTT

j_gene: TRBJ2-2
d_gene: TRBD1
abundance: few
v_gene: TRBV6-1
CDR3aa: CASSNTGAGELFF
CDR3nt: TGTGCCAGCAGTAACACAGGGGCCGGGGAGCTGTTTTTT

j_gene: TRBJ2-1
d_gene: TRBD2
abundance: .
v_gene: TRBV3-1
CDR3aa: CASSQDNSGGSYNEQFF
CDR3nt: TGTGCCAGCAGCCAAGATAATAGCGGGGGCTCCTACAATGAGCAGTTCTTC

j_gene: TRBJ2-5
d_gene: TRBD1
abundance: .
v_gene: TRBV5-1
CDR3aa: CASSPGTGRLQETQYF
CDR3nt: TGCGCCAGCAGCCCCGGGACAGGCCGCCTTCAAGAGACCCAGTACTTC

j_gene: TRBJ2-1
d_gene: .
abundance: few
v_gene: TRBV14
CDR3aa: CASAPRGRNEQFF
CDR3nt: TGTGCCAGCGCTCCTCGAGGGCGGAATGAGCAGTTCTTC

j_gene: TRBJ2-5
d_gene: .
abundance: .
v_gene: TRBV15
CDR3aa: CATSRFTRDSETQYF
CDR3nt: TGTGCCACCAGCAGATTTACCCGGGACTCAGAGACCCAGTACTTC

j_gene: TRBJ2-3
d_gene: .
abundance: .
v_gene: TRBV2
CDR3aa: CASSEAPGVAAWGTDTQYF
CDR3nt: TGTGCCAGCAGTGAAGCGCCTGGGGTAGCGGCTTGGGGCACAGATACGCAGTATTTT

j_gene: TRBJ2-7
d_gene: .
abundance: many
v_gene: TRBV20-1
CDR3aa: CSASQGGGQYF
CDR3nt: TGCAGTGCCTCTCAGGGGGGGGGGCAGTACTTC

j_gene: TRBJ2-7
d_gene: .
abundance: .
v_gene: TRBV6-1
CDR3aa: CASLPGPGEQYF
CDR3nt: TGTGCCAGCCTTCCAGGGCCGGGCGAGCAGTACTTC

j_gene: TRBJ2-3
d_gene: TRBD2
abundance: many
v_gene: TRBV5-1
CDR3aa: CASRGTSGKDTQYF
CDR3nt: TGCGCCAGCAGAGGGACTAGCGGGAAAGATACGCAGTATTTT

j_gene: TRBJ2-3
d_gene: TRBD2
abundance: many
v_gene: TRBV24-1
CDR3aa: CATSDLRSGSRNTDTQYF
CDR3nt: TGTGCCACCAGTGATTTGCGTAGCGGGAGTAGGAACACAGATACGCAGTATTTT

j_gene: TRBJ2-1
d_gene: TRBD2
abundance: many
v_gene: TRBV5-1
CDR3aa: CASSPTSGLYNEQFF
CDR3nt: TGCGCCAGCAGCCCTACTAGCGGGCTCTACAATGAGCAGTTCTTC

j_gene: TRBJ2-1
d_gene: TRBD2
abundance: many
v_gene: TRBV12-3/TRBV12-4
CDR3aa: CASSLRSGLAGINEQFF
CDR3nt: TGTGCCAGCAGTTTAAGATCGGGACTAGCGGGAATCAATGAGCAGTTCTTC

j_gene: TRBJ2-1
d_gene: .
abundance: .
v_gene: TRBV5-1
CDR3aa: CASSFSGLRETGQFF
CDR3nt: TGCGCCAGCAGCTTTTCAGGGTTAAGGGAAACGGGGCAGTTCTTC

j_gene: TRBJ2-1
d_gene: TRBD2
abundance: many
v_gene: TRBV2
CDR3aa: CATGGLAGGGAYNEQFF
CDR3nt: TGTGCCACCGGAGGACTAGCGGGAGGTGGGGCCTACAATGAGCAGTTCTTC

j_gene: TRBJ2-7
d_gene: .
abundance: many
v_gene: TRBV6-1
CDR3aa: CASSNRPTGLVGYEQYF
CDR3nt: TGTGCCAGCAGTAACCGTCCTACAGGGTTAGTTGGTTACGAGCAGTACTTC

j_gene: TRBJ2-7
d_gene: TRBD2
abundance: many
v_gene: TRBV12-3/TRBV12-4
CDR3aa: CASSLSSGRGYEQYF
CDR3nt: TGTGCCAGCAGTTTAAGTAGCGGGAGGGGATACGAGCAGTACTTC

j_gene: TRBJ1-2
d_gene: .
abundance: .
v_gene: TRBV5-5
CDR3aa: CASSEPGIFYGYTF
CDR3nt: TGTGCCAGCAGCGAACCGGGGATCTTCTATGGCTACACCTTC

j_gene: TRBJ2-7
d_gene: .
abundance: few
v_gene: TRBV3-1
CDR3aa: CASSQENSGGTYEQYF
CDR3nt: TGTGCCAGCAGCCAAGAAAATAGCGGAGGTACCTACGAGCAGTACTTC

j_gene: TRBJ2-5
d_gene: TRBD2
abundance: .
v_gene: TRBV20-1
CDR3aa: CSARETTGAGGGETQYF
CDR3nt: TGCAGTGCTAGAGAGACTACCGGAGCGGGAGGGGGGGAGACCCAGTACTTC

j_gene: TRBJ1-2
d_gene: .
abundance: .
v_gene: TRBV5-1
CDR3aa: CASSLSGSTLYGYTF
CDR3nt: TGCGCCAGCAGCTTGTCGGGGAGTACCCTCTATGGCTACACCTTC

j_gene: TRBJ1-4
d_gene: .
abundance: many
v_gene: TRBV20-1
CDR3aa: CSASSRTYNEKLFF
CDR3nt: TGCAGTGCTAGTAGCCGGACCTATAATGAAAAACTGTTTTTT

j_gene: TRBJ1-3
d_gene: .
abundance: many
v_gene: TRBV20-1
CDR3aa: CSARDKRGPGNTIYF
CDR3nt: TGCAGTGCTAGAGATAAACGGGGCCCTGGAAACACCATATATTTT

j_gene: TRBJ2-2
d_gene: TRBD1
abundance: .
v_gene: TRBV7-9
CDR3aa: CASSLRGQGKSGELFF
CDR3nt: TGTGCCAGCAGCTTAAGGGGACAGGGGAAGTCCGGGGAGCTGTTTTTT

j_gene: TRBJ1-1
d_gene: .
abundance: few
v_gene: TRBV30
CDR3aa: CAWSSGTLNTEAFF
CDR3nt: TGTGCCTGGAGTTCCGGGACACTGAACACTGAAGCTTTCTTT

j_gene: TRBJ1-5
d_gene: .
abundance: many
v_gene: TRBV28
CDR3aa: CASSQYGEGNQPQHF
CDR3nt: TGTGCCAGCAGCCAATACGGCGAGGGAAATCAGCCCCAGCATTTT

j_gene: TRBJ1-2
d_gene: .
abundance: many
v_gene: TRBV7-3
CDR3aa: CASSLGREGYGYTF
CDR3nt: TGTGCCAGCAGCTTGGGCAGGGAAGGGTATGGCTACACCTTC

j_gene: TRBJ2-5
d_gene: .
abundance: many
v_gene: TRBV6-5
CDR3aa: CASRQRGTQYF
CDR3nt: TGTGCCAGCAGGCAAAGGGGGACCCAGTACTTC

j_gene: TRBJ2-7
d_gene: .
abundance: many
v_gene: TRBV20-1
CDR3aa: CSARDVGASYEQYF
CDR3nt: TGCAGTGCTAGAGATGTCGGGGCCTCCTACGAGCAGTACTTC

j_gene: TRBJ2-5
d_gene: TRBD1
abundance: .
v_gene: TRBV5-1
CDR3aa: CASSPGQHQETQYF
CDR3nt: TGCGCCAGCAGCCCGGGACAGCACCAAGAGACCCAGTACTTC

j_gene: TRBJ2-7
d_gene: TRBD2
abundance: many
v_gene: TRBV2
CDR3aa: CASRTSAYYEQYF
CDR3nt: TGTGCCAGCAGAACTAGCGCGTACTACGAGCAGTACTTC

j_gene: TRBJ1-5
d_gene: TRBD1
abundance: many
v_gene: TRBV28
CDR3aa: CASTNPGQRNSNQPQHF
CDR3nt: TGTGCCAGCACCAACCCGGGACAGCGAAATAGCAATCAGCCCCAGCATTTT

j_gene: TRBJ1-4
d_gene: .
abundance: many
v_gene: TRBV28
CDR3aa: CASSFRELLFF
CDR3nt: TGTGCCAGCAGCTTCCGGGAATTACTGTTTTTT

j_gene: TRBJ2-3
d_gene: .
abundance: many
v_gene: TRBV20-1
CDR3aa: CSASSQPIRDTQYF
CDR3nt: TGCAGTGCTAGTTCCCAGCCGATAAGAGATACGCAGTATTTT

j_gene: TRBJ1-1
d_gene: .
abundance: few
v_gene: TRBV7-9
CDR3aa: CASSHVLGGTTEAFF
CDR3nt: TGTGCCAGCAGCCACGTCCTCGGGGGGACAACTGAAGCTTTCTTT

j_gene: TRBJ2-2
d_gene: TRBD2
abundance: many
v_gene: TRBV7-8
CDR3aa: CASSSAGDGELFF
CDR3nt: TGTGCCAGCAGCTCTGCGGGGGACGGGGAGCTGTTTTTT

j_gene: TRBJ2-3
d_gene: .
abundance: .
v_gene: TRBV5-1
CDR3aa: CASSLYAGTSTDTQYF
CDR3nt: TGCGCCAGCAGCTTGTATGCGGGCACAAGCACAGATACGCAGTATTTT

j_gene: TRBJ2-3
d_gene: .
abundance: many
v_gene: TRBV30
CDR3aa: CAWSVADTTDTQYF
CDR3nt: TGTGCCTGGAGTGTAGCGGATACCACAGATACGCAGTATTTT

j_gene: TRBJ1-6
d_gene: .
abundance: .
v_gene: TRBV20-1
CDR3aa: CSASGTNSPLHF
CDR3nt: TGCAGTGCTTCAGGGACTAATTCACCCCTCCACTTT

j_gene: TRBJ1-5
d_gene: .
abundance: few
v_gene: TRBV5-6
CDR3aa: CASSLEGINQPQHF
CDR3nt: TGTGCCAGCAGCTTGGAAGGGATCAATCAGCCCCAGCATTTT

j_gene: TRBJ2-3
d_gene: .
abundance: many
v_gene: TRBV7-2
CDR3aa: CASSLAVFSTDTQYF
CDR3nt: TGTGCCAGCAGCTTAGCCGTATTTAGCACAGATACGCAGTATTTT

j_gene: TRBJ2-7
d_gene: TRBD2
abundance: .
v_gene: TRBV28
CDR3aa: CASSLVAGGRYEQCF
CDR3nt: TGTGCCAGCAGTTTAGTAGCGGGAGGGAGGTACGAGCAGTGCTTC